The sequence of this TCR beta chain was determined in a study of T cell clonotyping in hematopoietic cell transplantation. The study, taken as a whole, reports: Higher Inverse Simpson Index values in graft donor and pretransplant recipient predicted broader posttransplant TCR diversity.

Trimming stripped 3 bases from V and 2 bases from J, with 12 bases between. This CDR3 contains 15 residues. Germline V gives CDR1 SGDLS, CDR2 YYNGEE. This clone was found once. The antigen remains undetermined. This table comes from immunoSEQ multiplex PCR, and its TCRdb copy is limited to in-frame clones, with some not included. The sample lists fewer than 45,000 clones; 80% to 90% were seen once. The chain recombines TRBV9 with TRBJ1-3; D uncertain. Sequenced input: peripheral blood mononuclear cells. This sequence was found in a woman aged 40 to 50 in good health. Some clones in this sample may be carry-over from other donors' samples. Written as DNA, the CDR3 is TGTGCCAGCAGCGCCGATGATGAGGCTGGAAACACCATATATTTT. The encoded protein is CASSADDEAGNTIYF.